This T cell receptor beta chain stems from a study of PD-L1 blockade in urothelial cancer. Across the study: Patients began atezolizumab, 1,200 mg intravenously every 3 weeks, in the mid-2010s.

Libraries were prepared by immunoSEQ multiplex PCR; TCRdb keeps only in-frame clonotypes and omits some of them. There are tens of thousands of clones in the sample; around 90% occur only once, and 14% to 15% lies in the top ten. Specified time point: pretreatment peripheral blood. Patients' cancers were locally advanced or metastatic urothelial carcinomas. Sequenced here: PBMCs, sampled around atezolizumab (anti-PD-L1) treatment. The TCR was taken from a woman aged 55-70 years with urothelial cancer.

This chain's CDR3 is CASSLFVRDRGRDEQYF. CDR3 nucleotide sequence: TGTGCCAGCAGTTTATTCGTTAGGGACAGGGGGCGCGATGAGCAGTACTTC. This chain uses TRBV28 with TRBJ2-7; TRBD1 agrees at 12 bases. The CDR3 is 17 amino acids. Germline loops: CDR1 MDHEN, CDR2 SYDVKM. The J segment lost 7 bases and the V segment lost 1 base, leaving 11 bases of the junction unmatched. Together with reference TRBV28 and TRBJ2-7, the CDR3 gives the full variable domain: DVKVTQSSRYLVKRTGEKVFLECVQDMDHENMFWYRQDPGLGLRLIYFSYDVKMKEKGDIPEGYSVSREKKERFSLILESASTNQTSMYLCASSLFVRDRGRDEQYFGPGTRLTVT.